Listed below are T cell receptor beta chains from one sample, sequenced in a study of shared clonotypes between healthy human individuals. Produced via immunoSEQ multiplex PCR; TCRdb's table is partial and in-frame only. The sample has 1.5 million to 2.5 million clones; roughly 94% are singletons. The specimen sequenced was naive CD8+ T cells sorted from blood. These receptors all stem from a man aged 18-30 years in good health. CDR3s include the opening cysteine and the closing phenylalanine or tryptophan. A D gene is named only where the DNA matches it firmly. A clone size is listed for some rows: how often the clone was seen (once, few, many), or a class if it is expanded.

>TRBJ2-5|NA|NA|TRBV27
CASSLGRGGETQYF
TGTGCCAGCAGTTTGGGCAGGGGAGGGGAGACCCAGTACTTC
>TRBJ2-2|TRBD2|NA|TRBV5-6
CASSGLGAGGDTGELFF
TGTGCCAGCAGCGGGCTTGGAGCGGGAGGGGACACCGGGGAGCTGTTTTTT
>TRBJ2-5|TRBD2|NA|TRBV4-1
CASSQDRAGGYQETQYF
TGCGCCAGCAGCCAAGATAGGGCGGGAGGGTACCAAGAGACCCAGTACTTC
>TRBJ2-5|NA|NA|TRBV29-1
CSVDKDETQYF
TGCAGCGTTGACAAGGACGAGACCCAGTACTTC
>TRBJ2-7|TRBD2|NA|TRBV4-1
CASSQVSSGTYEQYF
TGCGCCAGCAGCCAAGTCTCTAGCGGAACCTACGAGCAGTACTTC
>TRBJ1-5|TRBD1|NA|TRBV30
CAWSPGQGNQPQHF
TGTGCCTGGAGTCCCGGACAGGGGAATCAGCCCCAGCATTTT
>TRBJ2-1|NA|NA|TRBV4-1
CASSHNLPLDIHRSSYNEQFF
TGCGCCAGCAGCCACAACCTACCCCTAGACATCCACAGGAGTTCTTACAATGAGCAGTTCTTC
>TRBJ2-3|NA|NA|TRBV25-1
CASSVLVPTDTQYF
TGTGCCAGCAGCGTTTTGGTTCCGACAGATACGCAGTATTTT
>TRBJ2-5|NA|once|TRBV4-3
CASSQGEIGETQYF
TGCGCCAGCAGCCAAGGGGAGATCGGGGAGACCCAGTACTTC
>TRBJ1-6|NA|NA|TRBV15
CATSESTGTAWSPLHF
TGTGCCACCAGCGAAAGTACCGGGACGGCTTGGTCACCCCTCCACTTT
>TRBJ2-1|NA|NA|TRBV19
CAISNMGGPYNEQFF
TGTGCCATCTCGAATATGGGGGGCCCCTACAATGAGCAGTTCTTC
>TRBJ1-2|NA|NA|TRBV5-6
CASSSRGTYYGYTF
TGTGCCAGCAGCTCAAGAGGGACCTACTATGGCTACACCTTC
>TRBJ1-6|TRBD1|NA|TRBV27
CASSNDRGSTSPPLHF
TGTGCCAGCAGTAATGACAGGGGAAGCACCTCGCCACCCCTCCACTTT
>TRBJ2-2|NA|NA|TRBV13
CASSFRGVNTGELFF
TGTGCCAGCAGCTTCCGAGGGGTAAACACCGGGGAGCTGTTTTTT
>TRBJ1-4|NA|NA|TRBV29-1
CSVVTGEKLFF
TGCAGCGTTGTGACGGGAGAAAAACTGTTTTTT
>TRBJ1-2|NA|NA|TRBV5-1
CASSLDWNLEENYGYTF
TGCGCCAGCAGCCTGGATTGGAACTTGGAGGAGAACTATGGCTACACCTTC
>TRBJ2-1|NA|NA|TRBV10-1
CASSEGTDFRNEQFF
TGCGCCAGCAGTGAGGGGACCGATTTTCGTAATGAGCAGTTCTTC
>TRBJ2-3|NA|NA|TRBV7-9
CASRGGASTDTQYF
TGTGCCAGCAGAGGCGGAGCTAGCACAGATACGCAGTATTTT
>TRBJ2-3|NA|NA|TRBV5-1
CASSRHWADTQYF
TGCGCCAGCAGTCGGCACTGGGCAGATACGCAGTATTTT
>TRBJ1-1|NA|NA|TRBV4-1
CASSHQRNTEAFF
TGCGCCAGCAGCCATCAGAGGAACACTGAAGCTTTCTTT
>TRBJ2-7|TRBD1|NA|TRBV19
CASSMADRGYEQYF
TGTGCCAGTAGTATGGCGGACAGGGGCTACGAGCAGTACTTC
>TRBJ2-5|TRBD2|NA|TRBV9
CASSVEGTSGRETQYF
TGTGCCAGCAGCGTAGAGGGTACTAGCGGGCGGGAGACCCAGTACTTC
>TRBJ2-1|NA|NA|TRBV30
CAWSLSPGFGNEQFF
TGTGCCTGGAGTTTGTCCCCGGGGTTTGGCAATGAGCAGTTCTTC
>TRBJ2-7|NA|NA|TRBV6-5
CASSDGSYEQYF
TGTGCCAGCAGCGATGGGTCCTACGAGCAGTACTTC
>TRBJ2-7|NA|NA|TRBV29-1
CSVEGGGTSYEQYF
TGCAGCGTTGAGGGGGGTGGGACCTCCTACGAGCAGTACTTC
>TRBJ2-7|TRBD2|NA|TRBV2
CASREGLAGVGNEQYF
TGTGCCAGCAGGGAAGGCCTAGCGGGAGTAGGAAACGAGCAGTACTTC
>TRBJ2-7|NA|NA|TRBV28
CASSLNPAGNYEQYF
TGTGCCAGCAGTTTAAATCCCGCAGGTAACTACGAGCAGTACTTC
>TRBJ2-3|NA|NA|TRBV13
CASSLKYAERITDTQYF
TGTGCCAGCAGCTTAAAATACGCGGAGCGGATCACAGATACGCAGTATTTT
>TRBJ2-7|NA|NA|TRBV19
CASSTGFYYEQYF
TGTGCCAGTAGTACAGGATTCTACTACGAGCAGTACTTC
>TRBJ2-7|NA|NA|TRBV27
CASSPTEGISYEQYF
TGTGCCAGCAGTCCGACAGAAGGCATTTCCTACGAGCAGTACTTC
>TRBJ1-5|NA|NA|TRBV15
CATSRALTGGQPQHF
TGTGCCACCAGCAGAGCCCTAACCGGGGGGCAGCCCCAGCATTTT
>TRBJ2-1|NA|NA|TRBV19
CASSRLVGSYNEQFF
TGTGCCAGTAGTAGGTTAGTGGGGTCCTACAATGAGCAGTTCTTC
>TRBJ2-1|NA|NA|TRBV10-3
CAISGGAARNEQFF
TGTGCCATCAGCGGCGGAGCGGCCCGAAATGAGCAGTTCTTC
>TRBJ1-2|TRBD1|NA|TRBV9
CASSDAGGASQGYTF
TGTGCCAGCAGCGATGCAGGGGGCGCGTCCCAGGGCTACACCTTC
>TRBJ2-7|NA|NA|TRBV4-1
CASSQAHEQYF
TGCGCCAGCAGCCAAGCTCATGAGCAGTACTTC
>TRBJ2-5|TRBD1|few|TRBV5-5
CASSSEGQGETQYF
TGTGCCAGCAGTTCGGAGGGACAGGGGGAGACCCAGTACTTC
>TRBJ2-7|TRBD1|NA|TRBV7-9
CASSWTGVISYEQYF
TGTGCCAGCAGCTGGACAGGGGTTATAAGCTACGAGCAGTACTTC
>TRBJ1-6|NA|NA|TRBV5-1
CASRDDGYSSPLHF
TGCGCCAGCAGGGACGACGGATATTCATCACCCCTCCACTTT
>TRBJ2-7|TRBD1|once|TRBV19
CASSPTGALKPYEQYF
TGTGCCAGTAGTCCAACAGGGGCCCTAAAACCCTACGAGCAGTACTTC
>TRBJ2-7|NA|NA|TRBV7-8
CASSSRGYYEQYF
TGTGCCAGCAGCTCTAGGGGCTACTACGAGCAGTACTTC
>TRBJ2-1|NA|NA|TRBV11-3
CASSLNAGLIVNEQFF
TGTGCCAGCAGCTTAAATGCAGGGTTAATAGTCAATGAGCAGTTCTTC
>TRBJ1-1|TRBD1|NA|TRBV7-8
CASSPDREGNTEAFF
TGTGCCAGCAGCCCCGACAGGGAAGGGAACACTGAAGCTTTCTTT
>TRBJ2-2|TRBD1|NA|TRBV27
CASSLTQGVTTGELFF
TGTGCCAGCAGTTTAACCCAGGGGGTTACGACCGGGGAGCTGTTTTTT
>TRBJ1-4|NA|NA|TRBV5-6
CASHSRGGDEKLFF
TGTGCCAGCCATTCCAGGGGAGGTGACGAAAAACTGTTTTTT
>TRBJ2-7|NA|NA|TRBV5-4
CASSFPGYEQYF
TGTGCCAGCAGCTTCCCCGGCTACGAGCAGTACTTC
>TRBJ2-5|TRBD1|NA|TRBV27
CASSWVGTEETQYF
TGTGCCAGCAGTTGGGTGGGGACAGAAGAGACCCAGTACTTC
>TRBJ1-4|NA|NA|TRBV4-1
CASRPEGSEKLFF
TGCGCCAGCAGACCCGAGGGGAGCGAAAAACTGTTTTTT
>TRBJ1-2|TRBD1|NA|TRBV30
CAWAQGGFGGYTF
TGTGCCTGGGCTCAAGGGGGCTTCGGTGGCTACACCTTC
>TRBJ1-5|NA|NA|TRBV6-1
CAVDQGYNQPQHF
TGTGCCGTCGATCAGGGTTACAATCAGCCCCAGCATTTT
>TRBJ2-7|NA|once|TRBV7-8
CASSLRLNYEQYF
TGTGCCAGCAGCTTACGCCTGAACTACGAGCAGTACTTC
>TRBJ1-1|TRBD1|NA|TRBV19
CASSINPGQGPEAFF
TGTGCCAGTAGTATAAATCCCGGACAGGGTCCTGAAGCTTTCTTT
>TRBJ2-5|NA|few|TRBV5-1
CASSLAGETQYF
TGCGCCAGCAGCTTGGCCGGGGAGACCCAGTACTTC